These 28 T cell receptor beta chains were sequenced from one sample in a study of metastatic and nonmetastatic thyroid tumors. TCRdb re-called the PCR reads through MiXCR. The sample holds approximately 10,000 clones, around 25% seen once. No patient had received any treatment before thyroid surgery. Input material: adjacent normal tissue. These receptors were taken from a male donor with papillary thyroid cancer or a benign thyroid nodule (not recorded which). Some clones in this sample may be carry-over from other donors' samples.

This clone showed up just a few times. The chain is built from TRBV30 and TRBJ1-1, with D hard to call. Germline CDR1 and CDR2: GTSNPN and SVGIG (reference sequence). This CDR3 has 13 residues. The V end lost 3 bases, the J end lost 6 bases, and 14 bases lay between the germline ends. Written as DNA, the CDR3 is TGTGCCTGGAGAGACGACCCTAACTCTGAAGCTTTCTTT. It codes for CAWRDDPNSEAFF.

The chain carries TRBV7-3 and TRBJ2-1; 14 nucleotides line up with TRBD2. This CDR3 has 15 amino acids. Trimming cost V 4 bases and J 9 bases; bases outside gene matches: 5. Per germline, CDR1 SGHTA and CDR2 FQGTGA. The CDR3 loop is CASSSVGTSGGEQFF. The CDR3 coding sequence is TGTGCCAGCAGCTCTGTCGGGACTAGCGGGGGTGAGCAGTTCTTC.

CDR3 DNA sequence: TGTGCCAGCTCACCGGGACTAGCGGGAGAATCCTACGAGCAGTACTTC. Protein sequence: CASSPGLAGESYEQYF. The chain joins TRBV18 to TRBJ2-7, with 14 bases lining up with TRBD2. Trimming took 3 bases from V and 1 from J; bases not matched to a gene: 2. The germline V gene has CDR1 KGHSH and CDR2 LQKENI. The length of the CDR3 is 16 residues.

This clone was detected only a few times. The chain has TRBV25-1 and TRBJ1-6; TRBD1 is a possible D gene (5 bases). The CDR3 is 16 amino acids. V was pared by 6 bases and J by 0 bases, with 12 bases between. Germline CDR1 MGHDK, CDR2 SYGVNS. CDR3 protein: CASRPWGTSYNSPLHF. The CDR3 region has the DNA TGTGCCAGCAGGCCCTGGGGGACCTCCTATAATTCACCCCTCCACTTT.

This clone was seen ten or more times. The same CDR3 is also encoded by other DNA sequences in this sample. The chain combines TRBV7-6 with TRBJ1-4; D remains ambiguous. The CDR3 contains 14 residues. V shed 5 bases and J shed 7 bases, with 14 bases lying between them. Germline V gives CDR1 SGHVS, CDR2 FNYEAQ. The chain's CDR3 is CASSPRINGEKLFF. The CDR3 DNA reads TGTGCCAGCAGCCCGCGTATCAATGGTGAAAAACTGTTTTTT.

By sample share, this clone is medium-sized (0.01 to 0.1%). The J gene is TRBJ1-5, the V gene TRBV20-1, with D perhaps matching TRBD1 (5 bases). From germline, CDR1 is DFQATT and CDR2 SNEGSKA (reference sequence). The germline V and J ends were trimmed by 0 bases and 2 bases, with 8 bases remaining between them. The CDR3 extends over 14 amino acids. The CDR3 DNA is TGCAGTGCTAGAGATGGGGCCGGCAATCAGCCCCAGCATTTT. Protein product: CSARDGAGNQPQHF.

This clone was seen more than once but under ten times. The chain carries TRBV3-1 and TRBJ2-3; unclear D gene. Germline CDR1 reads LGHDT; CDR2 reads YNNKEL (reference sequence). This CDR3 comprises 13 residues. Trimming cost V 2 bases and J 5 bases, with 8 bases left between them. The CDR3 sequence is CASSQSAGDTQYF. The DNA of the CDR3 is TGTGCCAGCAGCCAAAGCGCCGGAGATACGCAGTATTTT.

This clone showed up just a few times. The chain links TRBV7-3 to TRBJ2-1; 7 positions agree with TRBD1. This CDR3 spans 15 amino acids. The J segment lost 5 bases and the V segment lost 1 base, leaving 5 bases of the junction unmatched. Germline V lookup: CDR1 SGHTA, CDR2 FQGTGA. The CDR3 spells CASSLNRGRDNEQFF. The CDR3 DNA is TGTGCCAGCAGCTTAAATAGGGGGCGCGACAATGAGCAGTTCTTC. Full variable domain (rest looked up from reference TRBV7-3 and TRBJ2-1): GAGVSQTPSNKVTEKGKYVELRCDPISGHTALYWYRQSLGQGPEFLIYFQGTGAADDSGLPNDRFFAVRPEGSVSTLKIQRTERGDSAVYLCASSLNRGRDNEQFFGPGTRLTVL.

This clone has more than one count but fewer than ten. J is TRBJ2-5 and V is TRBV11-2; 14 nucleotides agree with TRBD2. In germline, CDR1 is SGHAT, CDR2 FQNNGV. This CDR3 contains 20 residues. V lost 5 bases and J lost 2; bases outside the gene matches: 16. The CDR3 protein is CASSPGRTSGGKKVQETQYF. DNA for the CDR3: TGTGCCAGCAGCCCGGGGCGGACTAGCGGGGGGAAAAAAGTACAAGAGACCCAGTACTTC.

This clone is medium-sized (0.01 to 0.1%). V usage is TRBV5-6 and J usage is TRBJ2-7, with 9 bases aligning to TRBD2. The CDR3 extends over 14 amino acids. The germline gives CDR1 SGHDT, CDR2 YYEEEE. J lost 5 bases, V lost 4 bases, and 7 bases had no gene match. CDR3 region: CASSLGTSYHEQYF. The CDR3 nucleotides are TGTGCCAGCAGCCTGGGGACTAGCTATCACGAGCAGTACTTC.

Relative to its sample, this clone is medium-sized. This sequence joins TRBV6-2 or TRBV6-3 and TRBJ2-1; weak D call: TRBD1 (6 bases). Germline V lookup: CDR1 MNHEY, CDR2 SVGEGT. The CDR3 consists of 15 residues. Trimming removed 1 base at V and 4 bases at J, with 11 bases between. The CDR3 loop is CASSYWGPSYNEQFF. In DNA form, the CDR3 reads TGTGCCAGCAGTTACTGGGGGCCTTCGTACAATGAGCAGTTCTTC.

With respect to this clone: Possible read error: a much larger clone is one base away. The gene calls are TRBV30 and TRBJ1-4, with D unclear. Germline assignment: CDR1 GTSNPN and CDR2 SVGIG (reference sequence). CDR3 size: 13 residues. V was clipped by 1 base and J by 7 bases, with 10 bases between them. The CDR3 is CAWSEQPSEKLFF. DNA of the CDR3: TGTGCCTGGAGTGAACAGCCGAGTGAAAAACTGTTTTTT.

This clone has more than one count but fewer than ten. The chain carries TRBV20-1 and TRBJ2-7, with D possibly called TRBD1 or TRBD2 (5 bases each). Trimming removed 3 bases from V and 7 bases from J, with 19 bases in between. The CDR3 has 14 residues. The germline CDR1 and CDR2 sequences are DFQATT and SNEGSKA (reference sequence). For the CDR3, the DNA is TGCAGTGCTAGGTCGCCGGGACCCCAAGGGGAGCAGTACTTC. Translated, it gives CSARSPGPQGEQYF.

This clone has at least ten counts. This chain connects TRBV6-1 to TRBJ1-3; possibly TRBD1 for D (5 bases). CDR1 is MNHNS, CDR2 SASEGT, per germline. V was shortened by 4 bases and J by 2 bases, with 9 bases between the two germline ends. This CDR3 comprises 14 residues. The CDR3 protein is CASSAGGTGNTIYF. Here the CDR3 DNA reads TGTGCCAGCAGTGCCGGGGGGACTGGAAACACCATATATTTT.

The sample holds a few counts of this clone. The chain is built from TRBV5-1 and TRBJ2-3; D call uncertain. Germline V lookup: CDR1 SGHRS, CDR2 YFSETQ. Trimming pared 0 bases from V and 1 base from J, leaving 6 bases between. CDR3 length equals 14 residues. The CDR3 nucleotides are TGCGCCAGCAGCTTGGGGCGGCGCACAGATACGCAGTATTTT. It encodes CASSLGRRTDTQYF.

This clone has only a few counts. The chain is built from TRBV20-1 and TRBJ2-1; 13 nucleotides line up with TRBD2. V lost 3 bases and J lost 2; bases outside the gene matches: 4. This CDR3 has 16 residues. The V gene's germline CDR1 is DFQATT and CDR2 SNEGSKA (reference sequence). CDR3 sequence reads: CSARTGTSGTYNEQFF. The DNA of the CDR3 is TGCAGTGCTAGGACCGGGACTAGCGGGACCTACAATGAGCAGTTCTTC.

This chain uses TRBV7-9 with TRBJ1-2, with D possibly being TRBD1 (6 bases). The CDR3 has 15 amino acids. The germline V gene has CDR1 SEHNR and CDR2 FQNEAQ (reference sequence). V was cut by 2 bases and J by 6 bases, with 16 bases left in between. The CDR3 region has the DNA TGTGCCAGCAGCTTACACGGGACATTGATCGATGGCTACACCTTC. It encodes CASSLHGTLIDGYTF. The variable domain in full, with the rest retrieved from reference TRBV7-9 and TRBJ1-2, is DTGVSQNPRHKITKRGQNVTFRCDPISEHNRLYWYRQTLGQGPEFLTYFQNEAQLEKSRLLSDRFSAERPKGSFSTLEIQRTEQGDSAMYLCASSLHGTLIDGYTFGSGTRLTVV.

The chain links TRBV27 to TRBJ2-2; D is uncertain. CDR1 and CDR2 (germline): MNHEY, SMNVEV (reference sequence). CDR3 length equals 12 residues. Trimming took 2 bases from V and 5 from J, leaving 3 bases between them. The CDR3 bases are TGTGCCAGCAGTTTACAGACCGGGGAGCTGTTTTTT. As protein: CASSLQTGELFF.

This clone was observed many times. The CDR3 reads CASSPSSGRTDTQYF. The CDR3 region has the DNA TGTGCCAGCTCACCAAGTAGCGGGAGGACAGATACGCAGTATTTT. The J gene is TRBJ2-3, the V gene TRBV18; 10 nucleotides match TRBD2. The germline V gene encodes CDR1 KGHSH and CDR2 LQKENI. This CDR3 comprises 15 residues. V was pared by 2 bases and J by 3 bases, with 2 bases of the junction left unmatched.

The V gene is TRBV5-1, the J gene TRBJ2-3, with D unresolved. This CDR3 has 17 residues. Germline CDR1 is SGHRS and CDR2 is YFSETQ. V lost 0 bases, J lost 2 bases, and 16 bases lay in between. DNA for the CDR3: TGCGCCAGCAGCTTGGGGGCGGCTAGTGATTCCACAGATACGCAGTATTTT. This gives the protein CASSLGAASDSTDTQYF.

In this sample, this clone turned up a few times. The V gene is TRBV27, the J gene TRBJ2-5, with D tentatively TRBD1 (5 bases). The CDR3 covers 14 residues. Trimming took off 1 base at V and 3 bases at J, with 9 bases between the two ends. The germline gives CDR1 MNHEY, CDR2 SMNVEV (reference sequence). In DNA, the CDR3 is TGTGCCAGCAGTTTATTTTCAGGGAAAGAGACCCAGTACTTC. It specifies CASSLFSGKETQYF.

This clone has at least ten counts. The chain carries TRBV19 and TRBJ2-5; a weak D match, TRBD2 (5 bases). The CDR3 has 14 amino acids. Trimming pared 8 bases from V and 1 base from J, leaving 14 bases between. CDR1 is LNHDA, CDR2 SQIVND, per germline (reference sequence). CDR3 in DNA: TGTGCCAGTGGTAATGGGAGTCGCCAAGAGACCCAGTACTTC. Its translation: CASGNGSRQETQYF.

V gene TRBV5-4 combines with J gene TRBJ1-4; tentative D call: TRBD1 (5 bases). The V end was cut by 1 base, the J end by 2 bases, with 6 bases between. Germline lookup yields CDR1 SGHNT and CDR2 YYREEE (reference sequence). This CDR3 spans 14 amino acids. The CDR3 DNA reads TGTGCCAGCAGCTTGAGGGACACTAATGAAAAACTGTTTTTT. Translated, it gives CASSLRDTNEKLFF.

This clone was detected ten times or more. The CDR3 protein is CASSQPSGQMNTEAFF. In nucleotides, the CDR3 is TGTGCCAGCAGCCAACCGTCGGGGCAGATGAACACTGAAGCTTTCTTT. The chain couples TRBV3-1 to TRBJ1-1; TRBD1 is a possible D gene (5 bases). CDR3 length: 16 amino acids. CDR1 LGHDT and CDR2 YNNKEL come from the germline V gene (reference sequence). V lost 2 bases and J lost 0, with 13 bases in between.

This rearrangement joins TRBV6-6 to TRBJ2-1, with 8 bases lining up with TRBD2. V shed 3 bases and J 3 bases; nucleotides not matched to a gene: 7. Germline V gene data show CDR1 as MNHNY and CDR2 as SVGAGI (reference sequence). The CDR3 is 16 amino acids. The CDR3 DNA follows: TGTGCCAGCAGTTATACTCCCCTAGCGGGCTACAATGAGCAGTTCTTC. Its protein product is CASSYTPLAGYNEQFF.

This clone turned up a few times. V and J are TRBV30 and TRBJ2-2; D unclear. Germline V gives CDR1 GTSNPN, CDR2 SVGIG (reference sequence). The CDR3 has 12 amino acids. Trimming took 2 bases from V and 6 from J, leaving 7 bases between them. In nucleotides, the CDR3 is TGTGCCTGGAGTTTAATGGCCGGGGAGCTGTTTTTT. The encoded protein is CAWSLMAGELFF.

The rearrangement joins TRBV4-2 to TRBJ1-2, with no clear D. Trimming left V 0 bases short and J 5 bases short, with 13 bases between. In germline, CDR1 is LGHNA, CDR2 YNFKEQ. CDR3 length: 15 residues. Here the CDR3 reads CASSQDVSPRYGYTF. For the CDR3, the DNA is TGTGCCAGCAGCCAAGATGTCTCGCCTCGATATGGCTACACCTTC.

The chain is built from TRBV11-2 and TRBJ2-7; TRBD2 might be the D (6 bases). V lost 1 base and J 4 bases, leaving 14 bases between the germline ends. The CDR3 is 15 amino acids. Germline assignment: CDR1 SGHAT and CDR2 FQNNGV. The CDR3 DNA sequence: TGTGCCAGCAGCTTAGTTGGAGGGCTGGGGTACGAGCAGTACTTC. It encodes CASSLVGGLGYEQYF.